These 28 T cell receptor beta chains were sequenced from one sample in a study of cytomegalovirus exposure and HLA in healthy donors. The PCR had 60 Vbeta and 13 Jbeta primers. Sequencing used immunoSEQ multiplex PCR; TCRdb keeps in-frame clones, though not all of them. The repertoire includes about 160,000 clones, around nine tenths of them detected once, and 0.85% sits in the top ten. The sample taken for sequencing was PBMCs. The receptor source for this set is a woman aged 25 to 39 in good health and CMV-seronegative.

V and J are TRBV7-8 and TRBJ2-7; 10 nucleotides agree with TRBD1. This CDR3 has 15 residues. V gave up 1 base and J gave up 6 bases; unmatched junction bases: 6. Per the germline V gene, CDR1 is SGHVS and CDR2 is FQNEAQ. This CDR3 reads CASSLGDRGPVEQYF. The CDR3, as DNA: TGTGCCAGCAGCTTAGGGGACAGGGGCCCAGTCGAGCAGTACTTC.

Points on this clone: This sample also contains other DNA sequences that code for the same CDR3. V gene TRBV28 combines with J gene TRBJ2-3, with 9 positions matching TRBD2. Germline trimming cut 2 bases from V and 2 bases from J; bases unmatched to any gene: 8. The germline CDR1 and CDR2 sequences are MDHEN and SYDVKM. The CDR3 sequence is 17 residues long. The CDR3 nucleotides are TGTGCCAGCAGTTTACGGACGAGCGGGGGGAACACAGATACGCAGTATTTT. Translated: CASSLRTSGGNTDTQYF.

The count of this clone is one. The chain combines TRBV9 with TRBJ2-2, with 7 bases lining up with TRBD1. V shed 2 bases and J 1 base; nucleotides not matched to a gene: 2. The germline CDR1 and CDR2 sequences are SGDLS and YYNGEE. The CDR3 loop spans 15 amino acids. The CDR3 DNA is TGTGCCAGCAGCGTTAGACAGGGGAACACCGGGGAGCTGTTTTTT. It yields the protein CASSVRQGNTGELFF. The full variable domain, its missing parts supplied by reference TRBV9 and TRBJ2-2, is DSGVTQTPKHLITATGQRVTLRCSPRSGDLSVYWYQQSLDQGLQFLIQYYNGEERAKGNILERFSAQQFPDLHSELNLSSLELGDSALYFCASSVRQGNTGELFFGEGSRLTVL.

This clone appeared a few times. The chain uses TRBV12-5 and TRBJ1-1, with 8 nucleotides matching TRBD1. CDR3 length: 14 residues. The V gene's germline CDR1 is LGHNT and CDR2 FRNRAP. V lost 4 bases to trimming and J lost 3 bases; unmatched junction nucleotides: 4. The CDR3, as DNA: TGTGCTAGTGGTTCCTCGGACAGGGACACTGAAGCTTTCTTT. The encoded protein is CASGSSDRDTEAFF.

The rearrangement uses TRBV7-8 and TRBJ2-2; the D gene is possibly TRBD1 (5 bases). The CDR3 loop spans 17 amino acids. Between the trimmed V and J ends, which lost 5 bases and 6 bases, there was a span of 22 bases. Germline CDR1 SGHVS, CDR2 FQNEAQ. The CDR3, as DNA: TGTGCCAGCAGCGATCGACAGATCAGGGCTAAGGCCGGGGAGCTGTTTTTT. Translating gives CASSDRQIRAKAGELFF.

The gene calls are TRBV5-4 and TRBJ1-2; 7 positions agree with TRBD1. V dropped 9 bases and J dropped 4; count of bases not matched to a gene: 12. The CDR3 has 14 residues. Germline CDR1 SGHNT, CDR2 YYREEE (reference sequence). The CDR3 protein is CAITLRGGGYGYTF. The CDR3 DNA sequence: TGTGCCATCACCTTAAGAGGGGGCGGCTATGGCTACACCTTC.

This chain connects TRBV2 to TRBJ1-1, with D possibly TRBD1 on 6 matching bases. CDR1 is SNHLY, CDR2 FYNNEI, per germline. V was shortened by 7 bases and J by 1 base, with 16 bases between the two germline ends. This CDR3 is built from 15 residues. CDR3 DNA sequence: TGTGCCAGCACAGAAAGAGGGGGTCCGAACACTGAAGCTTTCTTT. Translating gives CASTERGGPNTEAFF.

This clone was observed a single time. The CDR3 region has the DNA TGCGCCAGCAGCTTGGTAGCGGGAGCGGACAATGAGCAGTTCTTC. This sequence encodes CASSLVAGADNEQFF. This rearrangement joins TRBV5-1 to TRBJ2-1, with 9 bases that match TRBD2. This CDR3 is 15 amino acids long. Trimming took 0 bases from V and 5 from J; bases not matched to a gene: 3. CDR1 is SGHRS, CDR2 YFSETQ, per germline.

The chain employs TRBV13 and TRBJ2-3, with TRBD2 matching over 9 bases. The CDR3 is 16 amino acids. Germline V CDR1 and CDR2: PRHDT, FYEKMQ (reference sequence). J lost 0 bases, V lost 5 bases, and 6 bases had no gene match. CDR3 sequence (DNA): TGTGCCAGCAGCAGAGTCACTAGCGGGAGCACAGATACGCAGTATTTT. Residues: CASSRVTSGSTDTQYF.

In the case of this clone: The junction differs from germline at one of its ends, possibly a read error. The V gene is TRBV19, the J gene TRBJ2-4; tentatively, D is TRBD1 (5 bases). CDR1 and CDR2 (germline): LNHDA, SQIVND (reference sequence). The CDR3 has 11 residues. DNA for the CDR3: TGTGCAAGTACCCAGGGTAACATTCAGTACTTC. Translation: CASTQGNIQYF.

The J gene is TRBJ1-1, the V gene TRBV6-5; D is uncertain. Germline V gene lookup returns CDR1 MNHEY and CDR2 SVGAGI. The CDR3 sequence is 13 residues long. V was cut by 2 bases and J by 4 bases, with 8 bases left in between. The CDR3 bases are TGTGCCAGCAGTTACGGCGGGCGCACTGAAGCTTTCTTT. It codes for CASSYGGRTEAFF.

The rearrangement links TRBV19 to TRBJ1-2; D might be TRBD1 (6 bases). CDR1 LNHDA and CDR2 SQIVND come from the germline V gene (reference sequence). Trimming cost V 4 bases and J 3 bases, with 15 bases left between them. The CDR3 extends over 15 amino acids. CDR3 nucleotide sequence: TGTGCCAGTAGTACCCCCTCCACAGGGTACTATGGCTACACCTTC. This sequence encodes CASSTPSTGYYGYTF. The full variable domain, with the rest looked up from reference TRBV19 and TRBJ1-2, is DGGITQSPKYLFRKEGQNVTLSCEQNLNHDAMYWYRQDPGQGLRLIYYSQIVNDFQKGDIAEGYSVSREKKESFPLTVTSAQKNPTAFYLCASSTPSTGYYGYTFGSGTRLTVV.

V is TRBV7-8 and J is TRBJ2-1, with TRBD2 matching 7 bases. V dropped 3 bases and J dropped 4; count of bases not matched to a gene: 6. The V gene's germline CDR1 is SGHVS and CDR2 FQNEAQ. CDR3 size: 15 residues. As DNA, the CDR3 is TGTGCCAGCAGCTTCGGCGGGGGATTTTACAATGAGCAGTTCTTC. Protein product: CASSFGGGFYNEQFF.

The V call is TRBV5-1, the J call TRBJ2-3; 12 bases are a match to TRBD2. J lost 4 bases, V lost 2 bases, and 8 bases had no gene match. The CDR3 loop spans 17 amino acids. From germline, CDR1 is SGHRS and CDR2 YFSETQ. CDR3 loop: CASSLEASGRAADTQYF. CDR3 in DNA: TGCGCCAGCAGCTTAGAAGCTAGCGGGAGGGCTGCAGATACGCAGTATTTT. Full variable domain (outside the CDR3, taken from reference TRBV5-1 and TRBJ2-3): KAGVTQTPRYLIKTRGQQVTLSCSPISGHRSVSWYQQTPGQGLQFLFEYFSETQRNKGNFPGRFSGRQFSNSRSEMNVSTLELGDSALYLCASSLEASGRAADTQYFGPGTRLTVL.

The J gene is TRBJ2-3, the V gene TRBV6-5; 7 bases align to TRBD1. Unmatched junction bases numbered 7, after V lost 0 bases and J lost 4 bases. CDR1 and CDR2 from the germline V gene are MNHEY and SVGAGI. The length of the CDR3 is 16 residues. CDR3 protein: CASSYSTGTEADTQYF. The CDR3 DNA reads as TGTGCCAGCAGTTACTCGACTGGGACAGAAGCAGATACGCAGTATTTT.

This chain uses TRBV6-4 with TRBJ1-1; 7 nucleotides match TRBD1. After removal of 5 bases from V and 11 bases from J, the junction contained 5 bases not matched to a gene. This CDR3 is built from 11 residues. Germline V gene sequence: CDR1 MRHNA, CDR2 SNTAGT. The CDR3 DNA follows: TGTGCCAGCAGTTACAGGGGATGCGCTTTCTTT. It is translated as CASSYRGCAFF.

V gene TRBV10-2 combines with J gene TRBJ1-1; maybe TRBD1 (6 bases). The CDR3 runs to 14 residues. Between the trimmed V and J ends, which lost 6 bases and 1 base, there was a span of 12 bases. Germline V gene sequence: CDR1 WSHSY, CDR2 SAAADI. The CDR3 DNA follows: TGCGCCAGCAGCTTACCGGGACAGAACACTGAAGCTTTCTTT. Its translation is CASSLPGQNTEAFF.

This clone was counted only a few times. The chain couples TRBV5-1 to TRBJ1-1; 9 bases fit TRBD1. The CDR3 has 17 amino acids. Per germline, CDR1 SGHRS and CDR2 YFSETQ. V trimming: 3 bases; J trimming: 3 bases; junction bases outside the gene matches: 12. The CDR3 DNA reads TGCGCCAGCAGCTCACAGGGGGCCGGGATAATGGACACTGAAGCTTTCTTT. Translation gives CASSSQGAGIMDTEAFF.

The chain is built from TRBV27 and TRBJ2-3; 9 nucleotides align to TRBD1. This CDR3 region has 15 residues. CDR1 is MNHEY and CDR2 is SMNVEV in the germline V gene (reference sequence). The V gene end was trimmed by 8 bases and the J gene end by 3 bases; junction bases not matched to a gene: 9. CDR3 nucleotides: TGTGCCAGCCGTAACAGGGGGCGCAGAACAGATACGCAGTATTTT. Its translation: CASRNRGRRTDTQYF.

J is TRBJ2-7 and V is TRBV10-3, with 11 bases matching TRBD2. From germline, CDR1 is ENHRY and CDR2 SYGVKD. The CDR3 is 17 residues long. J was trimmed by 4 bases and V by 0 bases; bases with no gene match: 8. Written as DNA, the CDR3 is TGTGCCATCAGTGAGTCCCTACTAGCGGGGGTTCCATACGAGCAGTACTTC. This sequence encodes CAISESLLAGVPYEQYF.

The DNA of the CDR3 is TGTGCCACCAGCAGGGGTGACAGGGCCACCGGGGAGCTGTTTTTT. Protein product: CATSRGDRATGELFF. The V gene is TRBV15, the J gene TRBJ2-2; 7 bases align to TRBD1. The germline V gene encodes CDR1 LNHNV and CDR2 YYDKDF (reference sequence). The length of the CDR3 is 15 residues. V trimming: 3 bases; J trimming: 4 bases; junction bases outside the gene matches: 5.

The chain is built from TRBV15 and TRBJ1-1; D not certain. Per germline, CDR1 LNHNV and CDR2 YYDKDF (reference sequence). The CDR3 extends over 15 amino acids. Trimming pared 1 base from V and 1 base from J, leaving 10 bases between. CDR3 protein: CATSRVRTTNTEAFF. In DNA, the CDR3 is TGTGCCACCAGCAGAGTACGAACTACGAACACTGAAGCTTTCTTT.

The rearrangement links TRBV9 to TRBJ2-2, with 12 bases fitting TRBD2. This CDR3 comprises 16 residues. CDR1 and CDR2 (germline): SGDLS, YYNGEE. V shed 3 bases and J 4 bases; nucleotides not matched to a gene: 4. The CDR3, as DNA: TGTGCCAGCAGCGGGGGACTAGCGGGTGTCACCGGGGAGCTGTTTTTT. Its translation is CASSGGLAGVTGELFF.

This rearrangement joins TRBV19 to TRBJ2-6, with D perhaps matching TRBD1 (6 bases). In germline, CDR1 is LNHDA, CDR2 SQIVND (reference sequence). CDR3 size: 16 residues. V was trimmed by 4 bases and J by 0 bases, leaving 10 bases between them. The CDR3 nucleotides are TGTGCCAGTAGTACCTCGACAGGCTCTGGGGCCAACGTCCTGACTTTC. Translating gives CASSTSTGSGANVLTF. Complete variable domain (other parts from reference TRBV19 and TRBJ2-6): DGGITQSPKYLFRKEGQNVTLSCEQNLNHDAMYWYRQDPGQGLRLIYYSQIVNDFQKGDIAEGYSVSREKKESFPLTVTSAQKNPTAFYLCASSTSTGSGANVLTFGAGSRLTVL.

The chain recombines TRBV18 with TRBJ2-1, with 10 positions matching TRBD2. CDR1 is KGHSH and CDR2 is LQKENI in the germline V gene. Trimming at V came to 4 bases and at J to 4 bases, leaving 16 bases not matched to a gene. This CDR3 spans 19 amino acids. As DNA, the CDR3 is TGTGCCAGCTCACTCCGGACTAGCGGAGGGCAAAGGGGGTACAATGAGCAGTTCTTC. Residues: CASSLRTSGGQRGYNEQFF.

The V call is TRBV6-6, the J call TRBJ2-1; 7 nucleotides line up with TRBD2. J was trimmed by 8 bases and V by 0 bases; bases with no gene match: 4. This CDR3 spans 14 amino acids. Germline CDR1 is MNHNY and CDR2 is SVGAGI (reference sequence). This CDR3 reads CASSYSIRGDEQFF. The DNA of the CDR3 is TGTGCCAGCAGTTACTCGATTCGGGGGGATGAGCAGTTCTTC.

This chain links TRBV7-9 with TRBJ2-7; 11 nucleotides match TRBD1. Trimming at V came to 5 bases and at J to 4 bases, leaving 7 bases not matched to a gene. This CDR3 contains 15 residues. CDR1 is SEHNR, CDR2 FQNEAQ, per germline (reference sequence). CDR3 DNA sequence: TGTGCCAGCAGCCAGGCATGGGACAGGGGGTACGAGCAGTACTTC. Translation gives CASSQAWDRGYEQYF. Combining the CDR3 with reference TRBV7-9 and TRBJ2-7 gives the whole variable domain DTGVSQNPRHKITKRGQNVTFRCDPISEHNRLYWYRQTLGQGPEFLTYFQNEAQLEKSRLLSDRFSAERPKGSFSTLEIQRTEQGDSAMYLCASSQAWDRGYEQYFGPGTRLTVT.

The chain has TRBV5-4 and TRBJ2-1; 9 bases align to TRBD1. V lost 1 base to trimming and J lost 8 bases; unmatched junction nucleotides: 10. The germline gives CDR1 SGHNT, CDR2 YYREEE (reference sequence). This CDR3 comprises 16 residues. CDR3 sequence: CASSLQPGQGDYEQFF. The DNA for the CDR3 is TGTGCCAGCAGCTTGCAGCCGGGACAGGGTGACTATGAGCAGTTCTTC.